This TCR beta chain was identified during a study of T cell responses to AZD1222 COVID-19 vaccine. Note on this clone: Antigen unknown.

It was second doses at about 4 or about 12 weeks that were pooled. Measured with immunoSEQ multiplex PCR; TCRdb has only the in-frame clones, and not every one. Here the sample spans tens of thousands of clones, about 80% being singletons. Study conclusions and caveats: Just a handful of people given AZD1222 tested seropositive at baseline. Reportedly, nearly half of unique spike TCRs recognized epitopes outside B.1.351/B.1.1.7 mutations.

CDR1 and CDR2 (germline): SGHVS, FNYEAQ. CDR3 length equals 15 residues. Trimming took 5 bases from V and 10 from J, leaving 21 bases between them. This sequence was found in an adult who received the AZD1222 COVID-19 vaccine. The sample consisted of peripheral blood, taken 28 days after the second AZD1222 dose. The V call is TRBV7-6, the J call TRBJ2-1; perhaps TRBD1 as D (8 bases). CDR3 loop: CASSAAQGGEGEQFF. The CDR3 DNA follows: TGTGCCAGCAGCGCTGCACAGGGGGGGGAGGGCGAGCAGTTCTTC. The complete variable domain, with remaining parts taken from reference TRBV7-6 and TRBJ2-1, reads GAGVSQSPRYKVTKRGQDVALRCDPISGHVSLYWYRQALGQGPEFLTYFNYEAQQDKSGLPNDRFSAERPEGSISTLTIQRTEQRDSAMYRCASSAAQGGEGEQFFGPGTRLTVL.